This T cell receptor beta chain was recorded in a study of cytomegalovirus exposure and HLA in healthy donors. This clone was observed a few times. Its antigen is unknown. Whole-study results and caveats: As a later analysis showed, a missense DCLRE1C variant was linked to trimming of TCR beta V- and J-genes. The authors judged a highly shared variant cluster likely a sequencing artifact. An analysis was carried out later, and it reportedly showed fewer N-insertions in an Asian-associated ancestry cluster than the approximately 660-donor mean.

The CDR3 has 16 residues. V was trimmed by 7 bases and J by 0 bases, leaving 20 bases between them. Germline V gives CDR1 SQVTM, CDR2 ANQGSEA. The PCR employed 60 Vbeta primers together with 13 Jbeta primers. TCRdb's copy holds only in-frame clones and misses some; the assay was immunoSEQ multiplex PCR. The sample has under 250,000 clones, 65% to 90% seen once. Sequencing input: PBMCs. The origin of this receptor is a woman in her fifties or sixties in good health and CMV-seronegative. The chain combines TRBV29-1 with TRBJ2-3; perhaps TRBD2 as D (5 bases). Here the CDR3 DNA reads TGCAGCGCCAATCCCGTTTGGAGCGGAAGCACAGATACGCAGTATTTT. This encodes CSANPVWSGSTDTQYF.